This entry lists 15 T cell receptor beta chains sequenced from one sample in a study of blood T cell repertoires in COVID-19 (dated by TCRdb to the early 2020s). The library was obtained by the immunoSEQ multiplex PCR assay. In its TCRdb copy, this immuneACCESS table keeps in-frame sequences only and misses some clones. Where compared with another copy, unresolved V genes explain less than half of these, and the others have no known cause. The sample profile shows roughly 330,000 clones; roughly 90% of them were found once. The leading ten clones occupy under 5% of the sample. The specimen sequenced was peripheral blood. These TCRs come from a woman aged 45 to 65 with active or convalescent COVID-19.

The CDR3 DNA follows: TGTGCCAGCAGCCAAGGTTACGGGAATGGTCAGCCCCAGCATTTT. The encoded protein is CASSQGYGNGQPQHF. The V and J genes are TRBV3-1 (or the pseudogene TRBV3-2) and TRBJ1-5; no firm D call. The V end was cut by 1 base, the J end by 6 bases, with 13 bases between. The CDR3 contains 15 residues. Germline V lookup: CDR1 LGHDT, CDR2 YNNKEL (reference sequence).

V usage is TRBV13 and J usage is TRBJ1-2; TRBD1 matches 10 bases. The germline CDR1 and CDR2 sequences are PRHDT and FYEKMQ (reference sequence). The ends lost 5 bases at V and 4 bases at J; junction bases unmatched: 10. The CDR3 covers 16 residues. The CDR3 region has the DNA TGTGCCAGCAGCGTATGGACAGGGGGTGGTGCCTATGGCTACACCTTC. Its translation: CASSVWTGGGAYGYTF.

V usage is TRBV29-1 and J usage is TRBJ2-1; D ambiguous. Germline assignment: CDR1 SQVTM and CDR2 ANQGSEA. The CDR3 runs to 12 residues. Trimming left V 5 bases short and J 12 bases short, with 17 bases between. The CDR3 loop is CSVKANSDWQFF. In DNA form, the CDR3 reads TGCAGCGTTAAGGCAAATTCTGACTGGCAGTTCTTC.

This chain uses TRBV7-3 with TRBJ1-3, with 10 positions matching TRBD1. This CDR3 is built from 18 residues. Germline trimming cut 3 bases from V and 4 bases from J; bases unmatched to any gene: 12. Looked up from germline, CDR1 is SGHTA and CDR2 is FQGTGA. The CDR3 coding sequence is TGTGCCAGCAGCTTGCTGTCCCGGGACAGGGGTGGCGGAAACACCATATATTTT. It yields the protein CASSLLSRDRGGGNTIYF.

In this sample, this clone turned up once. V usage is TRBV11-2 and J usage is TRBJ2-5; 7 bases map to TRBD2. The germline V gene has CDR1 SGHAT and CDR2 FQNNGV. J gave up 5 bases and V 1 base, and 4 bases lay outside the gene matches. The CDR3 is 14 amino acids. This CDR3 is CASSLGGGRETQYF. For the CDR3, the DNA is TGTGCCAGCAGCTTAGGCGGGGGTCGGGAGACCCAGTACTTC.

This clone was detected once. V gene TRBV28 combines with J gene TRBJ2-7, with 9 nucleotides matching TRBD2. Germline V gene sequence: CDR1 MDHEN, CDR2 SYDVKM. J was trimmed by 4 bases and V by 2 bases; bases with no gene match: 9. The CDR3 contains 16 residues. This CDR3 is CASSLGGTSFSYEQYF. In DNA form, the CDR3 reads TGTGCCAGCAGTTTAGGAGGGACTAGCTTTTCTTACGAGCAGTACTTC.

This rearrangement joins TRBV5-1 to TRBJ2-1; 7 nucleotides align to TRBD2. J gave up 4 bases and V 0 bases, and 1 base lay outside the gene matches. The germline V gene encodes CDR1 SGHRS and CDR2 YFSETQ. The CDR3 consists of 14 residues. Here the CDR3 DNA reads TGCGCCAGCAGCTTGGGGGAGGGTTACAATGAGCAGTTCTTC. It specifies CASSLGEGYNEQFF. Full variable domain (missing parts from reference TRBV5-1 and TRBJ2-1): KAGVTQTPRYLIKTRGQQVTLSCSPISGHRSVSWYQQTPGQGLQFLFEYFSETQRNKGNFPGRFSGRQFSNSRSEMNVSTLELGDSALYLCASSLGEGYNEQFFGPGTRLTVL.

This clone was detected only once. CDR3 sequence reads: CAIRPTTNTEAFF. CDR3 sequence (DNA): TGTGCCATCAGGCCGACTACGAACACTGAAGCTTTCTTT. The chain links TRBV10-3 to TRBJ1-1, with D unclear. Deletions cut 6 bases from V and 1 base from J, with 9 bases between. The germline V gene encodes CDR1 ENHRY and CDR2 SYGVKD. The CDR3 contains 13 residues.

CDR3 nucleotide sequence: TGTGCCAGCAGCCTACAGGGGTATTCCTACAATGAGCAGTTCTTC. This encodes CASSLQGYSYNEQFF. The chain is built from TRBV3-1 (or the pseudogene TRBV3-2) and TRBJ2-1; TRBD1 aligns across 7 bases. V lost 4 bases and J lost 1; bases outside the gene matches: 4. The CDR3 has 15 residues. CDR1 LGHDT and CDR2 YNNKEL come from the germline V gene (reference sequence).

With respect to this clone: Germline and junction disagree at one end, which may indicate a read error. The rearrangement joins TRBV7-7 to TRBJ2-3; 11 positions agree with TRBD2. Germline loops: CDR1 SSHAT, CDR2 FNYEAQ (reference sequence). There are 16 residues in the CDR3. The CDR3 protein is CASSRISGGASDTQYF. CDR3 nucleotides: TGTGCTAGCAGCCGGATTAGCGGGGGGGCGTCAGATACGCAGTATTTT.

This chain's CDR3 is CASSYENRGGAEKLFF. DNA of the CDR3: TGTGCCAGCAGTTACGAGAACCGTGGGGGGGCTGAAAAACTGTTTTTT. The chain is built from TRBV6-5 and TRBJ1-4; the D gene is possibly TRBD1 (6 bases). CDR3 length equals 16 residues. The V gene's germline CDR1 is MNHEY and CDR2 SVGAGI. V dropped 2 bases and J dropped 7 bases, with 17 bases sitting between them.

The chain combines TRBV19 with TRBJ1-1; no definite D call. CDR1 and CDR2 from the germline V gene are LNHDA and SQIVND (reference sequence). There are 16 residues in the CDR3. Trimming stripped 1 base from V and 1 base from J, with 13 bases between. DNA of the CDR3: TGTGCCAGTAGTATAGGGTGGACGGGGAAGAACACTGAAGCTTTCTTT. This sequence encodes CASSIGWTGKNTEAFF.

The rearrangement joins TRBV29-1 to TRBJ1-1; D not certain. Trimming removed 7 bases from V and 1 base from J, with 13 bases in between. The CDR3 contains 13 residues. Germline V gene lookup returns CDR1 SQVTM and CDR2 ANQGSEA. In nucleotides, the CDR3 is TGCAGCGCCCGAAGCTTCCCGAACACTGAAGCTTTCTTT. Translation: CSARSFPNTEAFF.

The chain couples TRBV19 to TRBJ2-1; tentative D call: TRBD2 (6 bases). V lost 1 base and J lost 10, with 20 bases in between. The CDR3 sequence is 16 residues long. Germline assignment: CDR1 LNHDA and CDR2 SQIVND (reference sequence). CDR3 sequence (DNA): TGTGCCAGTAGTATAGTGCGGGGCCTCCTCCCAACGGAGCAGTTCTTC. Its translation: CASSIVRGLLPTEQFF.

The rearrangement joins TRBV7-2 to TRBJ1-4, with no clear D. This CDR3 contains 15 residues. Per the germline V gene, CDR1 is SGHTA and CDR2 is FQGNSA. V was trimmed by 5 bases and J by 0 bases, leaving 10 bases between them. Here the CDR3 reads CASSPEPATNEKLFF. CDR3 DNA sequence: TGTGCCAGCAGCCCCGAGCCTGCAACTAATGAAAAACTGTTTTTT.